The rows below give T cell receptor beta chains drawn from one sample of a study of cytomegalovirus exposure and HLA in healthy donors. Only in-frame clones appear in the TCRdb table, and some are missing; sequencing was by immunoSEQ multiplex PCR. The repertoire holds 75,000 to 95,000 clones, 84% seen once, with 2% to 2.5% in the top ten. The sample was PBMCs. The receptors here all came from a man younger than 30 in good health and CMV-seronegative. Each CDR3 is given with its conserved first and last residue. The D gene is left open where the match is weak.

d_call: NA; v_call: TRBV2; j_call: TRBJ2-2; cdr3_aa: CASIYEPVAGELFF
d_call: NA; v_call: TRBV11-2; j_call: TRBJ2-2; cdr3_aa: CASSRPGQGSGELFF
d_call: TRBD2; v_call: TRBV7-9; j_call: TRBJ2-1; cdr3_aa: CASSLTGLAGNYNEQFF
d_call: NA; v_call: TRBV14; j_call: TRBJ1-1; cdr3_aa: CASSLQAGRNTEAFF
d_call: NA; v_call: TRBV18; j_call: TRBJ1-5; cdr3_aa: CASSPGTTGVSNQPQHF
d_call: NA; v_call: TRBV6-5; j_call: TRBJ1-1; cdr3_aa: CASSYGGTEAFF
d_call: NA; v_call: TRBV11-2; j_call: TRBJ2-7; cdr3_aa: CASSLVRLGYEQYF
d_call: TRBD1; v_call: TRBV7-9; j_call: TRBJ2-1; cdr3_aa: CASSFPKPGQRKDNEQFF
d_call: NA; v_call: TRBV11-2; j_call: TRBJ2-2; cdr3_aa: CASSLGGPEGELFF
d_call: TRBD2; v_call: TRBV5-4; j_call: TRBJ2-7; cdr3_aa: CASSSGTSGTYGEQYF
d_call: NA; v_call: TRBV15; j_call: TRBJ2-1; cdr3_aa: CATSGGVADNEQFF
d_call: NA; v_call: TRBV5-8; j_call: TRBJ1-5; cdr3_aa: CASSFNQAGNQPQHF
d_call: NA; v_call: TRBV15; j_call: TRBJ2-5; cdr3_aa: CATSRGQLIETQYF
d_call: TRBD2; v_call: TRBV5-1; j_call: TRBJ2-2; cdr3_aa: CASSGTSGGTGELFF
d_call: NA; v_call: TRBV25-1; j_call: TRBJ1-1; cdr3_aa: CASSDRYLEAFF
d_call: TRBD2; v_call: TRBV5-1; j_call: TRBJ2-7; cdr3_aa: CASSLIKASGRRTYEQYF